This T cell receptor (beta chain) was sequenced for a study of blood T cells in healthy people across ages (dated by TCRdb to the mid-2010s). Turning to the overall study: In model experiments, template switching captured roughly one uniquely barcoded TCR beta cDNA molecule for every two T cells. Age-related changes in TCR beta repertoire diversity were measured in the study by deep sequencing normalized with unique cDNA molecular identifiers. To avoid experimental bias, donors of different ages were randomly spread across the sequencing lanes. For two donors (one aged 18 to 30 and one aged 80 or older), the study analyzed two additional independent replicas of 1 million unique cDNA reads from the same blood draw. The donors were split into four age groups: young (average around 17 years), middle-aged (about 40), aged (roughly 68) and long-lived (under 90). Paper-wide results and their limitations: Observed TCR beta diversity per million T cells fell roughly linearly with age, and a significant reduction was already apparent by age around 39. Estimates of total diversity from one million sequenced T cells were regarded as lower bounds and underestimates. Conclusive comparison of naive and antigen-experienced compartments was prevented by the profiling of bulk unsorted PBMCs. Compared with the aged group, the long-lived group had more naive CD4+ T cells, fewer expanded clones and increased TCR diversity, a pattern suggesting age selection. There was a strong correlation between observed TCR beta diversity and the percentage of naive T cells measured by flow cytometry. Because the CMV infection status of the donors was unknown, age-related changes in expanded clonotypes may potentially have been confounded.

Systemically healthy Caucasian individuals from Russia, approximately 39 in total and aged roughly 6 to 95 years, were included as donors. Around 10 milliliters of peripheral blood were drawn from each donor into EDTA-treated Vacutainer tubes. Ficoll-Paque density-gradient centrifugation was used to isolate PBMCs, with at least 6.5 million per sample. Total RNA was extracted from PBMCs with Trizol reagent, with at least 5.5 micrograms obtained per sample. Naive CD45RAhigh/CD27high T cell percentages were measured by flow cytometry on a PBMC aliquot from every donor. The count of this clonotype is one. Its antigen specificity is not known. No quality values exist for individual bases; no much larger clone is one base distant. V is pruned by 5 bases and J by 0 bases, leaving 6 bases of the junction without a gene match. From the cysteine through the phenylalanine, the CDR3 covers 16 amino acids. Kept here is only the CDR3 DNA, which spans 48 bases and is read in frame from base 1.

The method was 5' RACE. A second PCR of about 6 to 11 cycles was performed with a sample-barcoded 5' primer and a J-beta primer mix. A unique molecular identifier was introduced onto each TCR beta cDNA molecule by a template-switch 5' adaptor carrying 12 random nucleotides. At least 2.5 million CDR3-containing paired-end reads were obtained from each sample. First-strand cDNA synthesis was performed from all RNA using the Mint cDNA synthesis kit, with priming by a TRBC-specific oligonucleotide. After uracil-DNA glycosylase treatment, a first 18-cycle PCR used universal primers M1SS and BC2_uni_R on all cDNA. The authors' pipeline ran thus. Each sample was normalized by randomly selecting 1 million high-quality reads, each carrying a distinct molecular identifier. Instead of being binned into consensus sequences, reads that shared molecular identifiers were thrown out. MiTCR, run with a Q25 quality threshold and the strictest error-elimination algorithm, handled CDR3 identification, clonotype clustering and error correction. A nonparametric unseen species model using Euler transformation provided a lower-bound estimate of total TCR beta diversity. Clones were called with MiXCR by TCRdb after fastp trimmed the public reads at Q25, and only in-frame beta chains were retained. Duplicate CDR3 protein sequences are folded into a single record with the most common DNA and genes. These V and J calls derive from TCRdb rather than the authors' analysis. The sample table lists some 1.8 million distinct CDR3 sequences, more than 35% of them with a count of one. The ten largest clones capture 23% of the sample.

The rearrangement combines TRBV12-3 or TRBV12-4 with TRBJ2-3, with 9 central nucleotides matching TRBD2. The TCR originated in a human donor in good health. Sequencing was performed on blood. In nucleotide form, the sequence is TGTGCCAGCAGTCTTTTTCTAGCGGGGAGCACAGATACGCAGTATTTT. It is translated as CASSLFLAGSTDTQYF.